This T cell receptor beta chain was sequenced in a study of cytomegalovirus exposure and HLA in healthy donors. The germline V gene encodes CDR1 SGHRS and CDR2 YFSETQ. This CDR3 is built from 14 residues. The V gene end was trimmed by 3 bases and the J gene end by 4 bases; junction bases not matched to a gene: 5. The primer mix had 60 Vbeta and 13 Jbeta primers. Data came from immunoSEQ multiplex PCR; TCRdb stores just in-frame clones and leaves some out. The sample contains around 64,000 clones, roughly 74% of which appear only once. Study-wide results and caveats: There were about 160 TCR beta chains listed as cytomegalovirus-associated. Sequencing depth roughly uniform across donors was assumed in presence/absence analyses.

This clone was picked up one time. Its target is not known. The chain employs TRBV5-1 and TRBJ1-1, with TRBD1 matching 8 bases. The material sequenced was PBMCs. This clonotype was obtained from a man between 18 and 35 years old in good health and CMV-seropositive. The CDR3 sequence: CASSSGTGGTEAFF. For the CDR3, the DNA is TGCGCCAGCAGCTCCGGGACAGGCGGCACTGAAGCTTTCTTT.